What follows is one T cell receptor (beta chain) and its context. Per the original data handling: Using reference gene primer amplification, nucleated cell counts were estimated. Measured with immunoSEQ multiplex PCR; TCRdb has only the in-frame clones, and not every one. The D gene and trimming were derived from the DNA, and the V and J assignments and clone size from that table. The data show approximately 300,000 clones, about 90% seen once. The data stem from a study of blood T cell repertoires in COVID-19. About the study: Some COVID-19 samples were acute and others convalescent; all came from the United States, Italy and Spain. PBMCs, B-cell-depleted T cells, or T cells provided the cDNA or gDNA that made up the material.

Germline V CDR1 and CDR2: KGHSH, LQKENI. The CDR3 is 15 residues long. With 6 bases clipped from V and 8 bases from J, the junction kept 11 bases outside the gene matches. The rearrangement uses TRBV18 and TRBJ2-1, with 9 bases aligning to TRBD1. This clonotype was sampled from a man younger than 35 who had recovered from COVID-19. Sequenced sample: peripheral blood. CDR3 bases: TGTGCCAGCTCGTATGGGGACAGGGTGTTCGATGAGCAGTTCTTC. Residues: CASSYGDRVFDEQFF. The complete variable domain, with remaining parts taken from reference TRBV18 and TRBJ2-1, reads NAGVMQNPRHLVRRRGQEARLRCSPMKGHSHVYWYRQLPEEGLKFMVYLQKENIIDESGMPKERFSAEFPKEGPSILRIQQVVRGDSAAYFCASSYGDRVFDEQFFGPGTRLTVL.